This TCR beta chain was recorded in a study of cytomegalovirus exposure and HLA in healthy donors (dated by TCRdb to 2017 to 2019). Concerning the study at large: A later analysis indicated that the 120 or so validation repertoires were generated on the platform also employed for the 650 to 850 repertoires of the first cohort. The study was designed to test whether signatures of past pathogen exposure could be identified by cataloging public T cell receptors. Besides the first cohort of around 670 subjects, a separate validation cohort made up of roughly 130 different subjects was used. High-throughput TCR immunosequencing, statistical association of individual TCRs with disease status, and machine learning were combined to predict cytomegalovirus infection status. The research as a whole found: In the study, around 160 TCR beta chains were listed as associated with cytomegalovirus. In both the original and validation cohorts, the classifier was reported to diagnose cytomegalovirus status with high specificity and sensitivity. It was suggested by the authors that the approach could potentially be generalized to other disease states and immunological phenotypes. A later analysis lacked HLA typing for the validation cohort, so it scored co-occurrence in that cohort across all 130 or so repertoires. While some public TCRs were present in many individuals, most TCR sequences turned up only very rarely across donors. In vitro tests confirmed that a few of the cytomegalovirus-associated TCR beta chains recognize cytomegalovirus antigens. Of the cluster scores, approximately 94% were above 0 in a later analysis, which found that TCRs clustered in the first cohort also tended to co-occur in the approximately 120 validation repertoires.

The germline V gene (reference sequence) supplies CDR1 LNHNV and CDR2 YYDKDF. The CDR3 starts with the cysteine, ends with the phenylalanine, and has 19 residues. This entry keeps only the CDR3 DNA: 57 bases, framed from base 1. The germline V end is reduced by 0 bases and the J end by 5 bases; junction bases left unmatched: 14. A remark on this clone: Its antigen target is currently unknown. No much larger clone is present one base from it, and per-base qualities are unavailable.

Separate from the approximately 700-subject first cohort, the validation cohort of 95 to 150 subjects was the group to which the donors belonged. Receptor libraries were prepared by the immunoSEQ multiplex PCR assay. The authors' analysis ran thus. A statistical classification framework was developed to diagnose cytomegalovirus status using the catalog of TCR beta chain sequences. TCRdb carries this immuneACCESS record with in-frame sequences only. Its versions omit some clonotypes, under half of them owing to an unresolved V gene in the studies checked, with the rest unexplained. V and J calls plus clone size are reproduced from that table; the DNA served to infer D and trimming. The sample table shows 120,000 or so clones, and over 65% are seen once. Of the sample, under 2.5% is held by the ten largest clones.

The sequence was obtained from a woman younger than 45 in good health and CMV-seronegative. The sequence joins TRBV15 to TRBJ2-5; TRBD2 agrees with 11 junctional bases. Sequencing input: PBMCs. The bases read TGTGCCACCAGCAGAGATAGGTCCGCTAGCGGGGGGCGGAGTGAGACCCAGTACTTC. Its translation is CATSRDRSASGGRSETQYF. When the CDR3 is completed using the reference TRBV15 and TRBJ2-5 genes on either side, the full variable domain is DAMVIQNPRYQVTQFGKPVTLSCSQTLNHNVMYWYQQKSSQAPKLLFHYYDKDFNNEADTPDNFQSRRPNTSFCFLDIRSPGLGDTAMYLCATSRDRSASGGRSETQYFGPGTRLLVL.